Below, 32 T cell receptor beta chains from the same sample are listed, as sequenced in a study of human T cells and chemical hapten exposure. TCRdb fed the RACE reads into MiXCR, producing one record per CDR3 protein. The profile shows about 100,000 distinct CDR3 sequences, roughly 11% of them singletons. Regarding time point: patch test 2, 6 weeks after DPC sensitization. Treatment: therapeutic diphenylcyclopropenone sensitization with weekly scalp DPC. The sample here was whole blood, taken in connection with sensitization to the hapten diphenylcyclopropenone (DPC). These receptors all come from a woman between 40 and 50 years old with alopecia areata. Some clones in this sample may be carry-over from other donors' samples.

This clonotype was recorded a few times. DNA for the CDR3: TGTGCCAGCAGTTATACCCACACCGGGGAGCTGTTTTTT. Amino acid sequence: CASSYTHTGELFF. This chain connects TRBV6-2 or TRBV6-3 to TRBJ2-2; no clear D. This CDR3 has 13 residues. The V gene lost 3 bases and the J gene lost 3 bases, with 5 bases spanning the gap. The germline CDR1 and CDR2 sequences are MNHEY and SVGEGT.

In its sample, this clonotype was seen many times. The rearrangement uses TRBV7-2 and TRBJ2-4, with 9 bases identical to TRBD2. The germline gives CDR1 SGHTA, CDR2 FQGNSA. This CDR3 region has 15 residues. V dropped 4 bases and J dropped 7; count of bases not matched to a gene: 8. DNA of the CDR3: TGTGCCAGCAGCTCCCGCGGGAGGGCCGAGAACATTCAGTACTTC. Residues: CASSSRGRAENIQYF.

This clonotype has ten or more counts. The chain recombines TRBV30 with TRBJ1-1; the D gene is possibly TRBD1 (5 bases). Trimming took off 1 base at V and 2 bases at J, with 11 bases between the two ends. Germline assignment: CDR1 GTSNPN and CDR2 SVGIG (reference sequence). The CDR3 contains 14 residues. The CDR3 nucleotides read TGTGCCTGGAGTGCAATGGGGGGTAACACTGAAGCTTTCTTT. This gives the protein CAWSAMGGNTEAFF. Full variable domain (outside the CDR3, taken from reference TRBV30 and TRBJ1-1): SQTIHQWPATLVQPVGSPLSLECTVEGTSNPNLYWYRQAAGRGLQLLFYSVGIGQISSEVPQNLSASRPQDRQFILSSKKLLLSDSGFYLCAWSAMGGNTEAFFGQGTRLTVV.

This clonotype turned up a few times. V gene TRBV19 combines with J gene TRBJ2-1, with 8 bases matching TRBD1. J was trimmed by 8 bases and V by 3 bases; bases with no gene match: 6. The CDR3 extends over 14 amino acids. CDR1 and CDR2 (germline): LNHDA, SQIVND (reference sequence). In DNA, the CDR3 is TGTGCCAGTAGTATGGGACAGGTGTCATATGAGCAGTTCTTC. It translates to CASSMGQVSYEQFF. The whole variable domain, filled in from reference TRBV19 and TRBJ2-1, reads DGGITQSPKYLFRKEGQNVTLSCEQNLNHDAMYWYRQDPGQGLRLIYYSQIVNDFQKGDIAEGYSVSREKKESFPLTVTSAQKNPTAFYLCASSMGQVSYEQFFGPGTRLTVL.

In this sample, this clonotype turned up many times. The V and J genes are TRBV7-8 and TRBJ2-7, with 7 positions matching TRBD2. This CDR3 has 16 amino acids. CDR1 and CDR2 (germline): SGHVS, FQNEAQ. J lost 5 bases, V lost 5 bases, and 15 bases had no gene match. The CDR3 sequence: CASSPYLVLAGHEQYF. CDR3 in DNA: TGTGCCAGCAGCCCCTACTTGGTATTAGCGGGCCACGAGCAGTACTTC.

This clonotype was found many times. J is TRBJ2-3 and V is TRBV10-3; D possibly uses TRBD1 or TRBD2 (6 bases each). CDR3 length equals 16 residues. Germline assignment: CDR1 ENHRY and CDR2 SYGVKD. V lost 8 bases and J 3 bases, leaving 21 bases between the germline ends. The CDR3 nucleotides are TGTGCCATCCGCGGGTCGGGGGCCCTGGGTACAGATACGCAGTATTTT. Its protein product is CAIRGSGALGTDTQYF.

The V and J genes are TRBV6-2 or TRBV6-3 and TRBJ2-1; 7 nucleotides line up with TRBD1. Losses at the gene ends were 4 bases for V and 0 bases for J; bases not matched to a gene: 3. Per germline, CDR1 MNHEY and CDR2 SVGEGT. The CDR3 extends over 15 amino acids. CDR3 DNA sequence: TGTGCCAGCAGTTTACAGGGGAGCTCCTACAATGAGCAGTTCTTC. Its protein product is CASSLQGSSYNEQFF.

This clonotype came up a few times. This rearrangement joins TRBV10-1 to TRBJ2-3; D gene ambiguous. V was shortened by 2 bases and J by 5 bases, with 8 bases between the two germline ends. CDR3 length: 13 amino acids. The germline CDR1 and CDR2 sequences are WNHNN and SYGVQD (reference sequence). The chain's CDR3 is CASSEVGVDTQYF. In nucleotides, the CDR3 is TGCGCCAGCAGTGAGGTAGGCGTAGATACGCAGTATTTT.

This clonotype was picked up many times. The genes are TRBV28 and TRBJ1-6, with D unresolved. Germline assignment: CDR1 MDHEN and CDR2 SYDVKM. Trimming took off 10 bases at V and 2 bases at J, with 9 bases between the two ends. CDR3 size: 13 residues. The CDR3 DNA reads TGTGCCACCGATCCAGCCTATAATTCACCCCTCCACTTT. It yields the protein CATDPAYNSPLHF.

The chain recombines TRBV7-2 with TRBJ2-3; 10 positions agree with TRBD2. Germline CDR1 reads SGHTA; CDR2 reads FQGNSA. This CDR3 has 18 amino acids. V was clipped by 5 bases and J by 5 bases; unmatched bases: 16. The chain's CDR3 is CASSNFGVLAGDGDTQYF. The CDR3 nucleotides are TGTGCCAGCAGCAATTTCGGGGTTCTAGCGGGAGACGGAGATACGCAGTATTTT.

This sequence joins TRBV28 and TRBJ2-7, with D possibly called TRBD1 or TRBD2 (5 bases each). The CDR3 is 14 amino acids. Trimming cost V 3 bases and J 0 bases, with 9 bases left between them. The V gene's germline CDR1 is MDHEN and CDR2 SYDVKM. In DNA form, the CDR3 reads TGTGCCAGCAGTTTGGGGACCCTCTCCTACGAGCAGTACTTC. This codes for CASSLGTLSYEQYF.

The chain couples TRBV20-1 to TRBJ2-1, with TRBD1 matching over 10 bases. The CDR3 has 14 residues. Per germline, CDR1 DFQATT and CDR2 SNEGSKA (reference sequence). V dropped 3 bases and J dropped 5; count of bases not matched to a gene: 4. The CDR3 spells CSASRQGADNEQFF. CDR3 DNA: TGCAGTGCTAGCCGACAGGGGGCCGACAATGAGCAGTTCTTC.

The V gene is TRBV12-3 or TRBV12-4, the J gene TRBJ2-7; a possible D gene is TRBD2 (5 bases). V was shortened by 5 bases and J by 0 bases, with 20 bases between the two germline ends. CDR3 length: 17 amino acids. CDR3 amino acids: CASSPRRGGPGSYEQYF. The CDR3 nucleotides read TGTGCCAGCAGTCCGCGTCGGGGTGGGCCGGGCTCCTACGAGCAGTACTTC.

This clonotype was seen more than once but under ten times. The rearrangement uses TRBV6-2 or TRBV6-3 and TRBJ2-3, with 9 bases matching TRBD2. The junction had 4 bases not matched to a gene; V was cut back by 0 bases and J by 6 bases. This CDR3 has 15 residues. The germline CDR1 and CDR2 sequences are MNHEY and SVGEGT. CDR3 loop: CASSYSSGSTDTQYF. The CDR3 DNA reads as TGTGCCAGCAGTTACTCTAGCGGGAGTACGGATACGCAGTATTTT.

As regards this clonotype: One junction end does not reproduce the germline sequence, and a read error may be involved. CDR3 in DNA: TGCGGGATAGGAGGCTATGGCTACACCTTC. This encodes CGIGGYGYTF. V gene TRBV28 combines with J gene TRBJ1-2; D gene unclear. The CDR3 contains 10 residues. Germline CDR1 and CDR2: MDHEN and SYDVKM.

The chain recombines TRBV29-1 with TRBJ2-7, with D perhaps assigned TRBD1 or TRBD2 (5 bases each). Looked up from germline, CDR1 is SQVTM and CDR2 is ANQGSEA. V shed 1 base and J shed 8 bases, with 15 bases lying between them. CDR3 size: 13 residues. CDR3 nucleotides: TGCAGCGTTGAAGTTAAGGGTAGGGGACAGCAGTACTTC. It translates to CSVEVKGRGQQYF.

CDR3 sequence reads: CSAPASGRPYNEQFF. The CDR3 DNA reads as TGCAGTGCACCCGCTAGCGGGAGGCCATACAATGAGCAGTTCTTC. This sequence joins TRBV20-1 and TRBJ2-1; 11 bases are a match to TRBD2. This CDR3 contains 15 residues. Trimming cost V 6 bases and J 4 bases; bases outside gene matches: 8. The germline V gene encodes CDR1 DFQATT and CDR2 SNEGSKA (reference sequence).

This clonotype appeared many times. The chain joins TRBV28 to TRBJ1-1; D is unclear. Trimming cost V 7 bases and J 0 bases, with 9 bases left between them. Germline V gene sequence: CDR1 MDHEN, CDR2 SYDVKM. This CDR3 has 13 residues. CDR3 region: CASNWLLNTEAFF. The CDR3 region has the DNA TGTGCCAGCAATTGGCTTTTGAACACTGAAGCTTTCTTT.

CDR3 loop: CSARPGQGYGYTF. Written as DNA, the CDR3 is TGCAGTGCTAGACCGGGACAGGGATATGGCTACACCTTC. The chain combines TRBV20-1 with TRBJ1-2, with TRBD1 matching 9 bases. The germline V gene has CDR1 DFQATT and CDR2 SNEGSKA (reference sequence). J lost 5 bases, V lost 2 bases, and 3 bases had no gene match. This CDR3 contains 13 residues.

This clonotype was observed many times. The DNA of the CDR3 is TGTGCCACCCAGCGAGCAGACAGAACACAAGAGACCCAGTACTTC. This translates into CATQRADRTQETQYF. The genes are TRBV28 and TRBJ2-5; D is perhaps TRBD1 (5 bases). Deletions cut 10 bases from V and 2 bases from J, with 20 bases between. This CDR3 has 15 residues. CDR1 is MDHEN, CDR2 SYDVKM, per germline.

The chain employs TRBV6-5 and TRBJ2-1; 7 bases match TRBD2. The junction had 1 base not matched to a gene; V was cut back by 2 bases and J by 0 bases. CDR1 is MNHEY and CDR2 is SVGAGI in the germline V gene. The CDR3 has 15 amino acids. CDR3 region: CASSYGGSSYNEQFF. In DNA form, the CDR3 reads TGTGCCAGCAGTTACGGCGGGAGCTCCTACAATGAGCAGTTCTTC.

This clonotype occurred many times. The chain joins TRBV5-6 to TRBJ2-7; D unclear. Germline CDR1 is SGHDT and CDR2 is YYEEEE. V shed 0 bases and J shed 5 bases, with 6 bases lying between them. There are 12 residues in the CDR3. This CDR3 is CASSLGDNEQYF. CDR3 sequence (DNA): TGTGCCAGCAGCTTGGGAGACAACGAGCAGTACTTC.

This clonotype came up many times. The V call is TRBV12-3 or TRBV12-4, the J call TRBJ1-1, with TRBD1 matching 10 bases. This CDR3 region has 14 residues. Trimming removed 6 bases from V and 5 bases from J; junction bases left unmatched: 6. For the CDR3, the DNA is TGTGCCAGCAGCCGGGACAGGGGAGGAACTGAAGCTTTCTTT. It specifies CASSRDRGGTEAFF.

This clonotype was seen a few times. The CDR3 nucleotides are TGCGCCAGCAGTGAAGGACACCTTAGCACAGATACGCAGTATTTT. Its translation is CASSEGHLSTDTQYF. The V call is TRBV10-2, the J call TRBJ2-3; tentatively, D is TRBD1 (5 bases). The CDR3 extends over 15 amino acids. Germline CDR1 reads WSHSY; CDR2 reads SAAADI. Trimming stripped 3 bases from V and 0 bases from J, with 10 bases between.

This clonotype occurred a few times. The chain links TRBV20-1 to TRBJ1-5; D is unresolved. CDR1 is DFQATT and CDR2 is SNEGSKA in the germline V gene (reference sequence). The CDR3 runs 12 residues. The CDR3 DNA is TGCAGCCTCAGAGGCGGCAATCAGCCCCAGCATTTT. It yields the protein CSLRGGNQPQHF.

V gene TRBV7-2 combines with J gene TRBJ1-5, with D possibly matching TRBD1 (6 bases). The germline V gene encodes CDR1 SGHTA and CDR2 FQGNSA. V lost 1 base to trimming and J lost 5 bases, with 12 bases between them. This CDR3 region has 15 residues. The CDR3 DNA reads TGTGCCAGCAGCTTAGAGGGGACACAATATCAGCCCCAGCATTTT. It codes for CASSLEGTQYQPQHF.

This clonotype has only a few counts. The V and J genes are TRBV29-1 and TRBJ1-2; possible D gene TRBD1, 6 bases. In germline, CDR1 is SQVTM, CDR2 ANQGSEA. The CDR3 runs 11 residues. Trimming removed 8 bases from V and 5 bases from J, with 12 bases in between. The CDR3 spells CSFGTSYGYTF. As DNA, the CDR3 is TGCAGCTTCGGGACAAGTTATGGCTACACCTTC.

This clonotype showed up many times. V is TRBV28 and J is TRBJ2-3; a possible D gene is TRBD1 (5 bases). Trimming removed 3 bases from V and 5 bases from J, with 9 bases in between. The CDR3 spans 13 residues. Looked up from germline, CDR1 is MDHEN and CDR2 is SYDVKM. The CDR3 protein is CASSFRGRDTQYF. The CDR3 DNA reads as TGTGCCAGCAGTTTTAGGGGAAGAGATACGCAGTATTTT.

CDR3 nucleotides: TGTGCCAGCAGCCCGCAGACCTCCTTAGCTAACTATGGCTACACCTTC. Translating it yields CASSPQTSLANYGYTF. The V call is TRBV7-2, the J call TRBJ1-2, with no clear D. CDR1 is SGHTA and CDR2 is FQGNSA in the germline V gene. This CDR3 spans 16 amino acids. Trimming took 5 bases from V and 0 from J, leaving 16 bases between them.

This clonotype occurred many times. The CDR3 DNA reads as TGTGCCAGCAGCCGACAGGGCATCGAGGATCAGCCCCAGCATTTT. Translating it yields CASSRQGIEDQPQHF. The rearrangement links TRBV3-1 to TRBJ1-5; 7 positions match TRBD1. CDR1 is LGHDT and CDR2 is YNNKEL in the germline V gene (reference sequence). The CDR3 covers 15 residues. V was clipped by 4 bases and J by 5 bases; unmatched bases: 8.

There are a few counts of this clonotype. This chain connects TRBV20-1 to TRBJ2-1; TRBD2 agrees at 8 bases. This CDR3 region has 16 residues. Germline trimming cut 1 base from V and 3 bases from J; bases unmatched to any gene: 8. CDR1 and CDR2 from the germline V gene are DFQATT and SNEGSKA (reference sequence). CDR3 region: CSARVLDGRGYNEQFF. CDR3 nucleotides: TGCAGTGCTAGAGTTCTGGACGGGAGGGGCTACAATGAGCAGTTCTTC.

The CDR3 nucleotides read TGCGCCAGCAGCCTAAACCCGGGGCGGGGGTTCTACAATGAGCAGTTCTTC. The encoded protein is CASSLNPGRGFYNEQFF. The chain recombines TRBV4-1 with TRBJ2-1; 7 bases agree with TRBD2. The CDR3 sequence is 17 residues long. Germline V lookup: CDR1 MGHRA, CDR2 YSYEKL. V was pared by 4 bases and J by 3 bases, with 12 bases of the junction left unmatched.